These 16 T cell receptor beta chains originate from one sample sequenced in a study of T cell repertoires in cytomegalovirus infection. TCRdb reanalysed the reads using MiXCR and keeps one entry per CDR3 protein. This table holds approximately 630,000 distinct CDR3 sequences, approximately 24% found once. The sequencing input was CD8+ T cells from PBMCs. Every receptor here comes from a human donor in good health (CMV status not recorded). Some clones in this sample may be carry-over from other donors' samples.

The CDR3 DNA follows: TGTGCCAGCAGTTTCTTAGCGGGAGTAATCGACAATGAGCAGTTCTTC. It encodes CASSFLAGVIDNEQFF. This chain uses TRBV6-2 or TRBV6-3 with TRBJ2-1, with 9 bases lining up with TRBD2. This CDR3 has 16 amino acids. Looked up from germline, CDR1 is MNHEY and CDR2 is SVGEGT. Unmatched junction bases numbered 9, after V lost 4 bases and J lost 5 bases.

In nucleotides, the CDR3 is TGCGCCAGCAGTCACCCCGCGGGACGGAGCTCCTATAATTCACCCCTCCACTTT. Translation gives CASSHPAGRSSYNSPLHF. The rearrangement links TRBV23-1 to TRBJ1-6; maybe TRBD1 (5 bases). TRBV23-1 is given ORF status, its function remaining uncertain. The CDR3 length is 18 residues. V lost 3 bases, J lost 0 bases, and 15 bases lay in between.

There are a few counts of this clonotype. The chain is built from TRBV6-6 and TRBJ1-4, with 8 bases fitting TRBD1. The V and J ends lost 2 bases and 0 bases, in that order; junction bases with no gene match: 11. Germline V gives CDR1 MNHNY, CDR2 SVGAGI (reference sequence). The CDR3 consists of 19 residues. Here the CDR3 reads CASSYDLGQGSATNEKLFF. The CDR3, as DNA: TGTGCCAGCAGTTACGATCTCGGACAGGGATCGGCAACTAATGAAAAACTGTTTTTT.

This clonotype was picked up one time. It may be a read error: a sequence one base away is much more abundant. This chain connects TRBV7-9 to TRBJ1-5; D unresolved. The germline V gene encodes CDR1 SEHNR and CDR2 FQNEAQ (reference sequence). This CDR3 comprises 13 residues. Trimming removed 3 bases from V and 4 bases from J, with 7 bases in between. This CDR3 reads CASSFSTNQPQHF. Written as DNA, the CDR3 is TGTGCCAGCAGCTTCTCGACTAATCAGCCCCAGCATTTT.

This clonotype has at least ten counts. The chain has TRBV4-1 and TRBJ1-6; D unclear. The CDR3 contains 15 residues. The ends were cut back, 0 bases at V and 10 bases at J, with 13 bases in the middle. The germline gives CDR1 MGHRA, CDR2 YSYEKL. CDR3 bases: TGCGCCAGCAGCCAAGAAAACAGCCTCGGATCACCCCTCCACTTT. Translation gives CASSQENSLGSPLHF.

This clonotype has more than one count but fewer than ten. The chain uses TRBV13 and TRBJ1-2; a weak D match, TRBD1 (5 bases). This CDR3 has 15 amino acids. CDR1 is PRHDT and CDR2 is FYEKMQ in the germline V gene (reference sequence). V lost 1 base to trimming and J lost 8 bases, with 17 bases between them. CDR3 sequence reads: CASSLASGSNEGYTF. The CDR3 DNA is TGTGCCAGCAGCTTAGCTTCAGGGAGTAATGAGGGCTACACCTTC.

The table lists this clonotype with many counts. V is TRBV7-6 and J is TRBJ2-5, with 8 bases fitting TRBD2. The CDR3 totals 14 residues. The junction had 5 bases not matched to a gene; V was cut back by 6 bases and J by 2 bases. Germline V gene data show CDR1 as SGHVS and CDR2 as FNYEAQ. CDR3 loop: CASRPLAAQETQYF. In DNA form, the CDR3 reads TGTGCCAGCAGACCACTAGCGGCTCAAGAGACCCAGTACTTC. The complete variable domain, with remaining parts taken from reference TRBV7-6 and TRBJ2-5, reads GAGVSQSPRYKVTKRGQDVALRCDPISGHVSLYWYRQALGQGPEFLTYFNYEAQQDKSGLPNDRFSAERPEGSISTLTIQRTEQRDSAMYRCASRPLAAQETQYFGPGTRLLVL.

This clonotype was detected ten times or more. The chain recombines TRBV7-2 with TRBJ2-1; 8 bases are shared with TRBD1. This CDR3 contains 16 residues. The V segment lost 4 bases and the J segment 3 bases; nucleotides outside the gene matches: 8. The germline V gene encodes CDR1 SGHTA and CDR2 FQGNSA. CDR3 sequence (DNA): TGTGCCAGCAGCTCGCACAGGGGGGAAAACTACAATGAGCAGTTCTTC. It is translated as CASSSHRGENYNEQFF.

This clonotype has just a few counts. The gene calls are TRBV7-9 and TRBJ2-1; possible D gene TRBD1, 6 bases. The germline V and J ends were trimmed by 4 bases and 2 bases, with 15 bases remaining between them. The CDR3 is made up of 16 amino acids. The germline gives CDR1 SEHNR, CDR2 FQNEAQ (reference sequence). The CDR3 loop is CASSSYRVGPYNEQFF. As DNA, the CDR3 is TGTGCCAGCAGCTCTTACAGGGTTGGCCCCTACAATGAGCAGTTCTTC.

This chain joins TRBV6-2 or TRBV6-3 and TRBJ2-1; D ambiguous. The germline gives CDR1 MNHEY, CDR2 SVGEGT. The CDR3 sequence is 14 residues long. V lost 5 bases and J lost 0, with 8 bases in between. The CDR3 region has the DNA TGTGCCAGCAGTAACACGAGCTCCTACAATGAGCAGTTCTTC. Amino acids: CASSNTSSYNEQFF.

The chain joins TRBV4-1 to TRBJ2-1; TRBD1 is a possible D gene (5 bases). Germline CDR1 reads MGHRA; CDR2 reads YSYEKL. The CDR3 loop spans 13 amino acids. V was pared by 4 bases and J by 9 bases, with 13 bases between. The CDR3 region is CASSPPARVEQFF. CDR3 coding DNA: TGCGCCAGCAGCCCTCCCGCCAGGGTTGAGCAGTTCTTC.

This clonotype was seen ten or more times. This chain uses TRBV12-3 or TRBV12-4 with TRBJ1-4; D uncertain. Trimming left V 8 bases short and J 8 bases short, with 6 bases between. CDR3 length: 10 amino acids. In DNA form, the CDR3 reads TGTGCCAGCGGAGGGGAAAAACTGTTTTTT. It yields the protein CASGGEKLFF.

This clonotype was recorded at least ten times. The V gene is TRBV4-1, the J gene TRBJ1-5; D may be TRBD1 (5 bases). Germline-derived CDR1 and CDR2 are MGHRA and YSYEKL. Trimming cost V 3 bases and J 7 bases, with 19 bases left between them. This CDR3 region has 16 residues. This CDR3 reads CASSHSSGTQDQPQHF. The CDR3 DNA is TGCGCCAGCAGCCACTCTTCGGGGACGCAAGACCAGCCCCAGCATTTT.

The chain couples TRBV6-2 or TRBV6-3 to TRBJ2-7, with no clear D. Trimming removed 5 bases at V and 3 bases at J, with 11 bases between. The CDR3 is 13 amino acids. Germline V CDR1 and CDR2: MNHEY, SVGEGT. The CDR3, as DNA: TGTGCCAGCAGTCACGGCGAGCTCTACGAGCAGTACTTC. Encoded protein: CASSHGELYEQYF.

In this sample, this clonotype turned up a few times. The chain joins TRBV7-8 to TRBJ2-1; perhaps TRBD2 as D (6 bases). CDR1 is SGHVS, CDR2 FQNEAQ, per germline. There are 18 residues in the CDR3. Trimming left V 2 bases short and J 0 bases short, with 17 bases between. This chain's CDR3 is CASSLLPDYPSSYNEQFF. CDR3 coding DNA: TGTGCCAGCAGCTTACTCCCGGACTATCCAAGCTCCTACAATGAGCAGTTCTTC.

This clonotype was observed a handful of times. This CDR3 reads CASSLGDEAPYEQYV. The CDR3 nucleotides read TGCGCCAGCAGCTTGGGAGACGAAGCACCCTACGAGCAGTACGTC. The J gene is TRBJ2-7, the V gene TRBV5-1; D not resolved. V lost 0 bases to trimming and J lost 2 bases, with 12 bases between them. This CDR3 is 15 amino acids long. Per the germline V gene, CDR1 is SGHRS and CDR2 is YFSETQ.